This TCR beta chain was observed in a study of T cell responses to AZD1222 COVID-19 vaccine. Whole-study findings and limits: Just a handful of AZD1222 recipients tested seropositive at baseline. Among the donors, most were white British and more were female, and clonal diversity was possibly underestimated. The breadth and depth of Spike-specific TCRs increased once two AZD1222 doses had been given.

V lost 2 bases to trimming and J lost 4 bases, with 17 bases between them. The CDR3 contains 16 residues. Looked up from germline, CDR1 is MNHEY and CDR2 is SVGEGT. With respect to this clone: The antigen remains unidentified.

Profiled with immunoSEQ multiplex PCR; TCRdb holds only in-frame clones, not every one. The data show fewer than 140,000 clones, 90% seen once. The material sequenced was peripheral blood, taken 28 days after the second AZD1222 dose. The TCR was taken from an adult who received the AZD1222 COVID-19 vaccine. The V call is TRBV6-2 or TRBV6-3, the J call TRBJ1-2; no clear D gene. The CDR3 sequence: CASSYGSGVDLYGYTF. The CDR3 nucleotides are TGTGCCAGCAGTTACGGCTCGGGCGTCGACCTCTATGGCTACACCTTC.